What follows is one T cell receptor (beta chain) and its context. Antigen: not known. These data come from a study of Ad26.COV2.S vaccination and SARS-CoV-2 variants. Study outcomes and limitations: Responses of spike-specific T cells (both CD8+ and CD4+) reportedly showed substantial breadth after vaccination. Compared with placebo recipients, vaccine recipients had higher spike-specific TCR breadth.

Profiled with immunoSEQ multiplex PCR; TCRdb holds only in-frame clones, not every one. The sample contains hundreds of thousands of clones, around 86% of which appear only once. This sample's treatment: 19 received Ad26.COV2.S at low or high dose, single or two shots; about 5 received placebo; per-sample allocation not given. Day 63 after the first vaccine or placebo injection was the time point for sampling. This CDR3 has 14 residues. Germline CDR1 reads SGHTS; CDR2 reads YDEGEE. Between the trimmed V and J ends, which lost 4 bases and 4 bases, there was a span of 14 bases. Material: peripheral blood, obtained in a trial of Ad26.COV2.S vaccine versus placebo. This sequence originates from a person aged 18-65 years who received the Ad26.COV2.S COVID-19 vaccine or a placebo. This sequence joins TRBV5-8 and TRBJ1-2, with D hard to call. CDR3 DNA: TGTGCCAGCAGCCTAGGAGGAGATTCCTATGGCTACACCTTC. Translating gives CASSLGGDSYGYTF.